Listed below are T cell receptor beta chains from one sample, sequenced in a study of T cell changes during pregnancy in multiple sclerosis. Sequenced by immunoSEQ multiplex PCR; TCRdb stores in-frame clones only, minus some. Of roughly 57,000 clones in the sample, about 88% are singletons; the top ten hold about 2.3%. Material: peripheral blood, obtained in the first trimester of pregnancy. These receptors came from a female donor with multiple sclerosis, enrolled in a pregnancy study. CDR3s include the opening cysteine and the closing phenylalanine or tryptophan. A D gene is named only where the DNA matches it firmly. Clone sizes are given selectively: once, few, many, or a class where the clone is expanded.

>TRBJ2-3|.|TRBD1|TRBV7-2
CASSLTKIGQGPDTQYF
TGTGCCAGCAGCCTGACTAAAATCGGACAGGGCCCAGATACGCAGTATTTT
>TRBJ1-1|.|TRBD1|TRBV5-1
CASSGTVDTEAFF
TGCGCCAGCAGCGGGACAGTTGACACTGAAGCTTTCTTT
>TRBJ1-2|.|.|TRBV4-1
CASSQEEGSGYGYTF
TGCGCCAGCAGCCAAGAAGAGGGATCCGGCTATGGCTACACCTTC
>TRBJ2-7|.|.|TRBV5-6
CASSFLYTGIEQYF
TGTGCCAGCAGCTTCCTATATACAGGGATCGAGCAGTACTTC
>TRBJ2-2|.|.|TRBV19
CASSIMPGVATGELFF
TGTGCCAGTAGTATTATGCCAGGGGTGGCGACCGGGGAGCTGTTTTTT
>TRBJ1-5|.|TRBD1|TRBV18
CASSLGQALDQPQHF
TGTGCCAGCTCACTGGGACAGGCCTTGGATCAGCCCCAGCATTTT
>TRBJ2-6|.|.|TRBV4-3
CASSQEGASGANVLTF
TGCGCCAGCAGCCAAGAAGGGGCGTCAGGGGCCAACGTCCTGACTTTC
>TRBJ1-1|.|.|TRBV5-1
CASSLDGHSNTEAFF
TGCGCCAGCAGCTTGGACGGACACTCGAACACTGAAGCTTTCTTT
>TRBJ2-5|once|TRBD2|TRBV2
CASSRRGGMETQYF
TGTGCCAGCAGCCGGCGGGGGGGCATGGAGACCCAGTACTTC
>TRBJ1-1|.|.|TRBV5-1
CASSFQGDTEAFF
TGCGCCAGCAGCTTCCAGGGTGATACTGAAGCTTTCTTT
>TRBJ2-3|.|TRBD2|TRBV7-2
CASSFGTSGGSDTQYF
TGTGCCAGCAGCTTTGGGACTAGCGGGGGGAGTGATACGCAGTATTTT
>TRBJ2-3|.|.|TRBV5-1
CASSDPVSTDTQYF
TGCGCCAGCAGCGATCCAGTGAGCACAGATACGCAGTATTTT
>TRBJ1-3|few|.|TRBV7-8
CASSLRGPGSGNTIYF
TGTGCCAGCAGCCTCCGGGGTCCCGGTTCCGGAAACACCATATATTTT
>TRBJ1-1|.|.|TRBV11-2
CASSFPLNRVGTEAFF
TGTGCCAGCAGCTTCCCCCTCAACAGGGTTGGCACTGAAGCTTTCTTT
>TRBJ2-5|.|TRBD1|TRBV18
CASSPPVWQGDRETQYF
TGTGCCAGCTCACCCCCAGTTTGGCAGGGGGACAGGGAGACCCAGTACTTC
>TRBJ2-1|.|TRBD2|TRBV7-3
CASSTVAGVYNEQFF
TGTGCCAGCAGCACAGTAGCGGGGGTTTACAATGAGCAGTTCTTC
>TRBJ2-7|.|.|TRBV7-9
CASSLLGQNYEQYF
TGTGCCAGCAGCTTACTCGGACAAAACTACGAGCAGTACTTC
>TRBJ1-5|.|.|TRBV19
CASSSRGGYQPQHF
TGTGCCAGTAGTTCACGGGGGGGCTATCAGCCCCAGCATTTT
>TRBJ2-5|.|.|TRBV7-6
CASSLSTQETQYF
TGTGCCAGCAGCCTGTCTACCCAAGAGACCCAGTACTTC
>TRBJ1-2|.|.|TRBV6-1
CASSFGGYTF
TGTGCCAGCAGCTTCGGGGGCTACACCTTC
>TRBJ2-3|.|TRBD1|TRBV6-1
CASVRDRGTDTQYF
TGTGCCAGCGTCCGGGACAGGGGAACAGATACGCAGTATTTT
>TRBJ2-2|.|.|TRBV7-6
CASSPQNGQNTGELFF
TGTGCCAGCAGCCCGCAAAATGGACAGAACACCGGGGAGCTGTTTTTT
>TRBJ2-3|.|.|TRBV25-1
CASPGRVTGTSTDTQYF
TGTGCCAGCCCTGGACGGGTGACAGGGACTAGCACAGATACGCAGTATTTT